Below are 8 T cell receptor beta chains sequenced from a single sample in a study of Graves' ophthalmopathy and Graves' hyperthyroidism. RNA transcripts yielded amplified TCR beta CDR3 regions. Second-round multiplex PCR came after a first-round RT-PCR that employed HTBI primers. TCRdb reanalysed the multiplex PCR reads using MiXCR and keeps one entry per CDR3 protein. The sample lists about 210,000 distinct CDR3 sequences, around 30% occurring once. The sample was peripheral blood. The receptor source for this set is a man in his forties or fifties with Graves' ophthalmopathy.

This clonotype occurred many times. The rearrangement joins TRBV20-1 to TRBJ1-1, with D possibly TRBD1 on 6 matching bases. CDR1 is DFQATT, CDR2 SNEGSKA, per germline (reference sequence). Trimming took 0 bases from V and 0 from J, leaving 11 bases between them. CDR3 length equals 15 residues. For the CDR3, the DNA is TGCAGTGCTAGAGATCCGGGACATCTGAACACTGAAGCTTTCTTT. Encoded protein: CSARDPGHLNTEAFF.

This clonotype was detected ten times or more. The chain employs TRBV6-1 and TRBJ1-6; D is uncertain. V was trimmed by 6 bases and J by 14 bases, leaving 8 bases between them. The CDR3 spans 10 residues. Looked up from germline, CDR1 is MNHNS and CDR2 is SASEGT. The CDR3 spells CASRGSALHF. The CDR3 DNA is TGTGCCAGCAGGGGGTCGGCCCTCCACTTT.

This clonotype came up once. The chain combines TRBV24-1 with TRBJ2-5; D not certain. The germline CDR1 and CDR2 sequences are KGHDR and SFDVKD. The V end lost 1 base, the J end lost 7 bases, and 18 bases lay between the germline ends. The CDR3 has 16 amino acids. DNA for the CDR3: TGTGCCACCAGTGATTTTGAGACCGTTCATGGCGGGACCCAGTACTTC. Its translation is CATSDFETVHGGTQYF.

This clonotype was recorded at least ten times. V and J are TRBV29-1 and TRBJ2-5; the match to TRBD1 covers 11 bases. V lost 4 bases to trimming and J lost 11 bases; unmatched junction nucleotides: 6. The CDR3 consists of 12 residues. Germline V gives CDR1 SQVTM, CDR2 ANQGSEA. CDR3 DNA sequence: TGCAGCGTTGGGGGGGGACAGGGGGAACAGTACTTC. It translates to CSVGGGQGEQYF.

This clonotype has at least ten counts. The chain links TRBV6-1 to TRBJ2-4; D might be TRBD2 (5 bases). Germline V gene lookup returns CDR1 MNHNS and CDR2 SASEGT. CDR3 length: 15 residues. V gave up 1 base and J gave up 7 bases, with 14 bases separating them. This CDR3 reads CASSEVNSGVNIQYF. For the CDR3, the DNA is TGTGCCAGCAGTGAAGTGAATTCCGGGGTCAACATTCAGTACTTC.

In this sample, this clonotype turned up once. The chain employs TRBV27 and TRBJ2-5; TRBD2 agrees at 7 bases. V shed 6 bases, J shed 5 bases, and the junction held 12 bases outside the gene matches. The CDR3 runs to 15 residues. Germline V gene data show CDR1 as MNHEY and CDR2 as SMNVEV (reference sequence). The chain's CDR3 is CASSNWGGVEETQYF. The CDR3 nucleotides read TGTGCCAGCAGCAATTGGGGGGGGGTCGAGGAGACCCAGTACTTC.

The V gene is TRBV6-2 or TRBV6-3, the J gene TRBJ2-2, with D uncertain. Germline V gives CDR1 MNHEY, CDR2 SVGEGT. The CDR3 has 16 residues. Trimming cost V 2 bases and J 5 bases, with 15 bases left between them. The CDR3 region has the DNA TGTGCCAGCAGTTACATATTGGCAGACAAAACCGGGGAGCTGTTTTTT. Translated, it gives CASSYILADKTGELFF.

In its sample, this clonotype was seen many times. V usage is TRBV11-2 and J usage is TRBJ2-7; D is possibly TRBD1 (6 bases). V lost 0 bases to trimming and J lost 2 bases, with 11 bases between them. The CDR3 totals 15 residues. From germline, CDR1 is SGHAT and CDR2 FQNNGV. This CDR3 reads CASSLDRDTTYEQYF. In DNA form, the CDR3 reads TGTGCCAGCAGCTTAGATAGGGACACTACCTACGAGCAGTACTTC.